This passage covers 22 T cell receptor beta chains from one sample sequenced in a study of blood T cell repertoires in COVID-19. The repertoire was sequenced with immunoSEQ multiplex PCR; TCRdb's copy has only in-frame clones and lacks some. The repertoire consists of about 250,000 clones, with approximately 82% occurring once and the leading ten covering 4.9%. Sequencing was carried out using peripheral blood. These receptors were collected from a woman aged 80 or older with active or convalescent COVID-19.

This clone was detected only a few times. V gene TRBV28 combines with J gene TRBJ1-2; 9 nucleotides line up with TRBD1. The CDR3 length is 14 residues. V shed 6 bases, J shed 4 bases, and the junction held 6 bases outside the gene matches. Per germline, CDR1 MDHEN and CDR2 SYDVKM. CDR3 sequence: CASRSQGAGYGYTF. The CDR3 DNA reads TGTGCCAGCAGGTCACAGGGGGCGGGCTATGGCTACACCTTC.

This chain joins TRBV28 and TRBJ2-5; 7 positions match TRBD2. The CDR3 runs to 16 residues. Germline CDR1 is MDHEN and CDR2 is SYDVKM. V dropped 7 bases and J dropped 1; count of bases not matched to a gene: 12. CDR3 DNA: TGTGCCAGCACTGTGGGGGGGGAGCTAGGCCAAGAGACCCAGTACTTC. It encodes CASTVGGELGQETQYF.

This chain connects TRBV15 to TRBJ2-2; D not certain. V lost 0 bases to trimming and J lost 7 bases, with 9 bases between them. This CDR3 is built from 14 residues. Germline assignment: CDR1 LNHNV and CDR2 YYDKDF (reference sequence). The CDR3 here is CATSRDYASGELFF. The DNA of the CDR3 is TGTGCCACCAGCAGAGATTATGCCAGCGGGGAGCTGTTTTTT.

This clone was recorded once. The CDR3 loop is CASSMTGGNQPQHF. CDR3 nucleotides: TGTGCCAGCAGCATGACAGGGGGAAATCAGCCCCAGCATTTT. The chain is built from TRBV14 and TRBJ1-5; 9 nucleotides agree with TRBD1. This CDR3 is built from 14 residues. Germline loops: CDR1 SGHDN, CDR2 FVKESK. The ends lost 5 bases at V and 4 bases at J; junction bases unmatched: 3.

The chain uses TRBV6-5 and TRBJ2-2, with D unclear. The V gene's germline CDR1 is MNHEY and CDR2 SVGAGI. Trimming shortened V by 5 bases and J by 2 bases, and 12 bases separated the two germline ends. The CDR3 totals 15 residues. In nucleotides, the CDR3 is TGTGCCAGCAGTAAACCGCCAGATAACACCGGGGAGCTGTTTTTT. This codes for CASSKPPDNTGELFF.

The rearrangement joins TRBV27 to TRBJ2-7; 7 bases agree with TRBD1. CDR1 is MNHEY, CDR2 SMNVEV, per germline (reference sequence). The CDR3 has 15 residues. Unmatched junction bases numbered 8, after V lost 5 bases and J lost 1 base. CDR3 region: CASSQDRARSYEQYF. CDR3 DNA sequence: TGTGCCAGCAGTCAAGACAGGGCCAGGTCCTACGAGCAGTACTTC.

This chain joins TRBV11-2 and TRBJ1-2, with 7 bases matching TRBD1. Trimming took 5 bases from V and 6 from J; bases not matched to a gene: 6. CDR1 is SGHAT and CDR2 is FQNNGV in the germline V gene. CDR3 size: 13 residues. CDR3 sequence (DNA): TGTGCCAGCAGCCAACGACAGGGCGATGGCTACACCTTC. Translated, it gives CASSQRQGDGYTF.

This chain links TRBV6-5 with TRBJ2-2; D perhaps matches TRBD2 (7 bases). CDR3 size: 14 residues. Trimming removed 7 bases from V and 3 bases from J, with 12 bases in between. Germline V CDR1 and CDR2: MNHEY, SVGAGI. CDR3 loop: CASKEGGYTGELFF. The CDR3 DNA is TGTGCCAGCAAGGAGGGGGGGTACACCGGGGAGCTGTTTTTT.

The genes are TRBV29-1 and TRBJ1-1; D may be TRBD1 (5 bases). Per germline, CDR1 SQVTM and CDR2 ANQGSEA. V was cut by 3 bases and J by 5 bases, with 10 bases left in between. The CDR3 contains 12 residues. This CDR3 is CSVDQGWTEAFF. CDR3 sequence (DNA): TGCAGCGTTGACCAGGGATGGACTGAAGCTTTCTTT.

V and J are TRBV5-4 and TRBJ2-1; TRBD2 aligns across 12 bases. The ends lost 3 bases at V and 9 bases at J; junction bases unmatched: 7. Germline loops: CDR1 SGHNT, CDR2 YYREEE (reference sequence). The CDR3 consists of 15 residues. The CDR3 DNA follows: TGTGCCAGCAGCTCAAACGGACTAGCGGGGTTTGAGCAGTTCTTC. This encodes CASSSNGLAGFEQFF.

The J gene is TRBJ1-2, the V gene TRBV18, with D perhaps TRBD1 (6 bases). This CDR3 is built from 14 residues. Germline V CDR1 and CDR2: KGHSH, LQKENI. V dropped 5 bases and J dropped 1 base, with 11 bases sitting between them. The CDR3 here is CASSRGINNYGYTF. The CDR3 region has the DNA TGTGCCAGCTCAAGGGGGATAAATAACTATGGCTACACCTTC.

A few counts support this clone. The chain has TRBV12-3 or TRBV12-4 and TRBJ2-2; tentatively, D is TRBD2 (5 bases). The CDR3 covers 12 residues. Trimming removed 4 bases from V and 9 bases from J, with 9 bases in between. The CDR3, as DNA: TGTGCCAGCAGTTCTGACGGGAGGGAGCTGTTTTTT. This encodes CASSSDGRELFF.

The chain carries TRBV5-4 and TRBJ2-3, with a possible D match to TRBD1 (6 bases). The V gene's germline CDR1 is SGHNT and CDR2 YYREEE (reference sequence). V was shortened by 5 bases and J by 0 bases, with 7 bases between the two germline ends. The CDR3 contains 13 residues. The CDR3 DNA reads TGTGCCAGCAGTCAGGGGAGCACAGATACGCAGTATTTT. Its translation is CASSQGSTDTQYF.

The chain uses TRBV2 and TRBJ1-2; TRBD1 matches 9 bases. The CDR3 extends over 13 amino acids. Per germline, CDR1 SNHLY and CDR2 FYNNEI. The trim removed 6 bases at V and 4 bases at J, leaving 3 bases unmatched. Written as DNA, the CDR3 is TGTGCCAGCAGACCGGGACAGGGCTATGGCTACACCTTC. It codes for CASRPGQGYGYTF.

V usage is TRBV7-2 and J usage is TRBJ1-1; 7 bases agree with TRBD1. V trimming: 5 bases; J trimming: 10 bases; junction bases outside the gene matches: 10. The CDR3 has 13 amino acids. Germline V CDR1 and CDR2: SGHTA, FQGNSA. The CDR3 DNA sequence: TGTGCCAGCAGCAACAGGGGCGATATTGGAGCTTTCTTT. This codes for CASSNRGDIGAFF.

The chain is built from TRBV3-1 (or the pseudogene TRBV3-2) and TRBJ1-2, with D maybe TRBD1 (5 bases). This CDR3 is 13 amino acids long. Germline lookup yields CDR1 LGHDT and CDR2 YNNKEL (reference sequence). Trimming shortened V by 3 bases and J by 8 bases, and 13 bases separated the two germline ends. CDR3 residues: CASSHPATAGYTF. CDR3 in DNA: TGTGCCAGCAGCCACCCGGCGACAGCCGGCTACACCTTC.

This sequence joins TRBV5-6 and TRBJ2-2; TRBD2 is a possible D gene (6 bases). V was trimmed by 1 base and J by 2 bases, leaving 9 bases between them. Per the germline V gene, CDR1 is SGHDT and CDR2 is YYEEEE. The CDR3 spans 15 residues. The CDR3: CASSLIGRNTGELFF. CDR3 coding DNA: TGTGCCAGCAGCTTGATCGGGAGAAACACCGGGGAGCTGTTTTTT.

The chain combines TRBV2 with TRBJ2-5, with 7 bases identical to TRBD1. This CDR3 spans 19 amino acids. Germline assignment: CDR1 SNHLY and CDR2 FYNNEI. V trimming: 6 bases; J trimming: 5 bases; junction bases outside the gene matches: 24. CDR3 DNA: TGTGCCAGCAGGGCTGACAGGGCTATGACTATCCTGCGGAGGGAGACCCAGTACTTC. Its protein is CASRADRAMTILRRETQYF.

In this sample, this clone turned up once. This sequence joins TRBV2 and TRBJ2-3; 9 bases are shared with TRBD2. V was clipped by 4 bases and J by 3 bases; unmatched bases: 8. Germline values: CDR1 SNHLY, CDR2 FYNNEI. The CDR3 runs 16 residues. CDR3 sequence (DNA): TGTGCCAGCAGTGGTGGGGCGGGAGGGCCGACAGATACGCAGTATTTT. Its protein product is CASSGGAGGPTDTQYF.

The V call is TRBV18, the J call TRBJ2-1; the match to TRBD1 covers 10 bases. V lost 2 bases and J lost 9; bases outside the gene matches: 4. The CDR3 extends over 14 amino acids. The germline gives CDR1 KGHSH, CDR2 LQKENI. CDR3 coding DNA: TGTGCCAGCTCACCAGGGACAGGGGCGGGTGAGCAGTTCTTC. It translates to CASSPGTGAGEQFF.

To note about this clone: The sample contains more than one DNA sequence encoding this CDR3. The gene calls are TRBV3-1 (or the pseudogene TRBV3-2) and TRBJ1-2; D is ambiguous. The germline V and J ends were trimmed by 3 bases and 5 bases, with 10 bases remaining between them. CDR1 and CDR2 (germline): LGHDT, YNNKEL (reference sequence). The CDR3 covers 13 residues. The CDR3: CASSQTGSYGYTF. The CDR3, as DNA: TGTGCCAGCAGCCAGACGGGATCGTATGGCTACACCTTC.

This clone was observed once. V is TRBV6-5 and J is TRBJ1-2, with a weak D call TRBD1 (6 bases). This CDR3 spans 14 amino acids. Deletions cut 4 bases from V and 4 bases from J, with 13 bases between. CDR1 and CDR2 (germline): MNHEY, SVGAGI. The CDR3 DNA reads TGTGCCAGCAGTTTACGCAGGACAGCCTATGGCTACACCTTC. Protein product: CASSLRRTAYGYTF.